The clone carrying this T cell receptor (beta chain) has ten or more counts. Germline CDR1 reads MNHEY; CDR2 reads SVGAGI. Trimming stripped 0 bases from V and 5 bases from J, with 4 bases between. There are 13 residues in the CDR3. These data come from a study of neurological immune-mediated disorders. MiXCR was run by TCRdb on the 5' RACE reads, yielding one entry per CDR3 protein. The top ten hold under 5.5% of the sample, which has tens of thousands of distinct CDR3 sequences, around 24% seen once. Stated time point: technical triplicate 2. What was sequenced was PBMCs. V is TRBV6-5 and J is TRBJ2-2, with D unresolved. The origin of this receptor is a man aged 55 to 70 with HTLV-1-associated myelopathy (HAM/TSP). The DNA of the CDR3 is TGTGCCAGCAGTTACTCGTGGACCGGGGAGCTGTTTTTT. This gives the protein CASSYSWTGELFF.